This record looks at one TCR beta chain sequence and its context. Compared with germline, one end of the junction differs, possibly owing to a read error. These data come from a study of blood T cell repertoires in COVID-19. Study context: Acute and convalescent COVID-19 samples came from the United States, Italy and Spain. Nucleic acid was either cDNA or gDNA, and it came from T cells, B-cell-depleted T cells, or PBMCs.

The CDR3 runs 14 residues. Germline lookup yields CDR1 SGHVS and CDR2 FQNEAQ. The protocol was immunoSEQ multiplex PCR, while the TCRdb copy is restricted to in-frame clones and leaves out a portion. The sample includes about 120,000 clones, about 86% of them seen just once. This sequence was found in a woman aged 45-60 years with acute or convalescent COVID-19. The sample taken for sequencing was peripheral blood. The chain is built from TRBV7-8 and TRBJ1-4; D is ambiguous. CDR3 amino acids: CASSLSHLPQAPYF. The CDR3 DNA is TGTGCCAGCAGCTTATCCCACCTCCCCCAGGCCCCCTATTTT. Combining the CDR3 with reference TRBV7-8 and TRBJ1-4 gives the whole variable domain GAGVSQSPRYKVAKRGQDVALRCDPISGHVSLFWYQQALGQGPEFLTYFQNEAQLDKSGLPSDRFFAERPEGSVSTLKIQRTQQEDSAVYLCASSLSHLPQAPYFGSGTQLSVL.